This T cell receptor (beta chain) emerged from a study of shared clonotypes between healthy human individuals. Across the whole study: Participating donors consisted of two women and a few men aged 18 to 49.

CD45RO negativity and positive selection for CCR7 defined naive CD8 cells, a population that excluded terminally differentiated effector memory CD45RA+ cells. The material for each subset, its genomic DNA, was split evenly across several immunoSEQ plates. The protocol was immunoSEQ multiplex PCR, while the TCRdb copy is restricted to in-frame clones and leaves out a portion. The table shows roughly 2,000,000 clones, with about 95% occurring only once. There are 15 residues in the CDR3. V lost 0 bases to trimming and J lost 1 base, with 9 bases between them. Per the germline V gene, CDR1 is SGDLS and CDR2 is YYNGEE. This clone was detected once. Other DNA sequences of this sample code for an identical CDR3.

Specimen: naive CD8+ T cells sorted from blood. This chain connects TRBV9 to TRBJ2-3; TRBD2 might be the D (6 bases). This sequence originates from a man between 18 and 35 years old in good health. The CDR3 region is CASSVEGGGTDTQYF. Here the CDR3 DNA reads TGTGCCAGCAGCGTAGAGGGCGGGGGCACAGATACGCAGTATTTT.